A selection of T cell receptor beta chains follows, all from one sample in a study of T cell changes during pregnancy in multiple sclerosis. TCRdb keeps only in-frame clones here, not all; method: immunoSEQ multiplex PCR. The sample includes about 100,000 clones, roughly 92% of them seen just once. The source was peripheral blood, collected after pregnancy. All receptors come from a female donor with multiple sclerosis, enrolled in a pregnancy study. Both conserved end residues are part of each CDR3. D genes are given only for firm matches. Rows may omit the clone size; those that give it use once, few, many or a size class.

CDR3 DNA: TGTGCCAGCAGCGCCCTGGGGACAGGGATCCTTAGGGGCGAGCAGTACTTC
CDR3 protein: CASSALGTGILRGEQYF
D gene: TRBD1
clone size: -
V gene: TRBV11-2
J gene: TRBJ2-7

CDR3 DNA: TGTGCCAGCAGTTCGACAGGGGGAGTCAATCAGCCCCAGCATTTT
CDR3 protein: CASSSTGGVNQPQHF
D gene: TRBD1
clone size: -
V gene: TRBV6-5
J gene: TRBJ1-5

CDR3 DNA: TGTGCCAGCAGTGACTCCGAGGCGGAGGGTATAAACAATGAGCAGTTCTTC
CDR3 protein: CASSDSEAEGINNEQFF
D gene: -
clone size: -
V gene: TRBV25-1
J gene: TRBJ2-1

CDR3 DNA: TGTGCCAGCAGCTCCTTCCTCCAGGGAGGCAACGAGCAGTACTTC
CDR3 protein: CASSSFLQGGNEQYF
D gene: -
clone size: -
V gene: TRBV7-6
J gene: TRBJ2-7

CDR3 DNA: TGTGCCAGCAGTTTATCAGGACAGGGTAGATATACCGGGGAGCTGTTTTTT
CDR3 protein: CASSLSGQGRYTGELFF
D gene: TRBD1
clone size: -
V gene: TRBV27
J gene: TRBJ2-2

CDR3 DNA: TGTGCCAGCAGCTTGGGTTTTGCGGGGGGAGTGGTGGACAATGAGCAGTTCTTC
CDR3 protein: CASSLGFAGGVVDNEQFF
D gene: TRBD2
clone size: -
V gene: TRBV5-4
J gene: TRBJ2-1

CDR3 DNA: TGTGCCTGGAGTGTAGGAAAGGGCAGGGGTCACTATGGCTACACCTTC
CDR3 protein: CAWSVGKGRGHYGYTF
D gene: -
clone size: -
V gene: TRBV30
J gene: TRBJ1-2

CDR3 DNA: TGTGCCAGCAGTGGCCGGGACAGGGAAAGGGGGGGCTACACCTTC
CDR3 protein: CASSGRDRERGGYTF
D gene: TRBD1
clone size: -
V gene: TRBV6-5
J gene: TRBJ1-2

CDR3 DNA: TGTGCTAGCAGCTCGACTAGCGGGGGCTGGAACACCGGGGAGCTGTTTTTT
CDR3 protein: CASSSTSGGWNTGELFF
D gene: TRBD2
clone size: -
V gene: TRBV7-7
J gene: TRBJ2-2

CDR3 DNA: TGTGCTAGTGGTTTGACGAGAAATGAAAAACTGTTTTTT
CDR3 protein: CASGLTRNEKLFF
D gene: -
clone size: -
V gene: TRBV12-5
J gene: TRBJ1-4

CDR3 DNA: TGTGCCAGCAGCTTGGACAGGGCGTATTCACCCCTCCACTTT
CDR3 protein: CASSLDRAYSPLHF
D gene: -
clone size: -
V gene: TRBV5-6
J gene: TRBJ1-6

CDR3 DNA: TGTGCCAGCAGCCTGACAGGGGGCGAGAACTCCTACAATGAGCAGTTCTTC
CDR3 protein: CASSLTGGENSYNEQFF
D gene: TRBD1
clone size: -
V gene: TRBV7-3
J gene: TRBJ2-1

CDR3 DNA: TGCAGTGCTAGTTCCAGGGCCGGCTACACCTTC
CDR3 protein: CSASSRAGYTF
D gene: -
clone size: once
V gene: TRBV20-1
J gene: TRBJ1-2

CDR3 DNA: TGTGCCAGCTCGCAACAGGAAACGAACACTGAAGCTTTCTTT
CDR3 protein: CASSQQETNTEAFF
D gene: -
clone size: -
V gene: TRBV18
J gene: TRBJ1-1

CDR3 DNA: TGTGCCAGCAGCTTTAGCGGGGGGGCCCGGACCGGGGAGCTGTTTTTT
CDR3 protein: CASSFSGGARTGELFF
D gene: TRBD2
clone size: -
V gene: TRBV7-3
J gene: TRBJ2-2

CDR3 DNA: TGTGCCAGTAGCGAGACTAGCGGGGATACGCAGTATTTT
CDR3 protein: CASSETSGDTQYF
D gene: TRBD2
clone size: once
V gene: TRBV19
J gene: TRBJ2-3

CDR3 DNA: TGTGCCTGGAGTGTTCGGGAGCAGCCCCAGCATTTT
CDR3 protein: CAWSVREQPQHF
D gene: -
clone size: -
V gene: TRBV30
J gene: TRBJ1-5

CDR3 DNA: TGTGCCAGCAGCCCATTCAACCCGACAGGGGTTAACGAGCAGTACTTC
CDR3 protein: CASSPFNPTGVNEQYF
D gene: TRBD1
clone size: -
V gene: TRBV7-9
J gene: TRBJ2-7

CDR3 DNA: TGTGCCAGCAGCTTAGTTCCAGGGGAGAGCACAGATACGCAGTATTTT
CDR3 protein: CASSLVPGESTDTQYF
D gene: -
clone size: -
V gene: TRBV11-2
J gene: TRBJ2-3

CDR3 DNA: TGTGCCAGCAGTTTGGGGACAGGGGCCTACGAGCAGTACTTC
CDR3 protein: CASSLGTGAYEQYF
D gene: TRBD1
clone size: -
V gene: TRBV27
J gene: TRBJ2-7

CDR3 DNA: TGTGCCACCAGCTGGGGGGAAGGGTATGGCTACACCTTC
CDR3 protein: CATSWGEGYGYTF
D gene: -
clone size: -
V gene: TRBV15
J gene: TRBJ1-2

CDR3 DNA: TGTGCCAGCAGCTTAGGTGAGGGAACTAACTATGGCTACACCTTC
CDR3 protein: CASSLGEGTNYGYTF
D gene: -
clone size: -
V gene: TRBV7-9
J gene: TRBJ1-2

CDR3 DNA: TGCGCCAGCAGCCAAACAATATCGGGGGAGACCCAGTACTTC
CDR3 protein: CASSQTISGETQYF
D gene: -
clone size: -
V gene: TRBV4-1
J gene: TRBJ2-5

CDR3 DNA: TGTGCCAGCAGTGAAGGGTTGGCGGGGACCTACGAGCAGTACTTC
CDR3 protein: CASSEGLAGTYEQYF
D gene: -
clone size: -
V gene: TRBV6-1
J gene: TRBJ2-7